This TCR beta chain was found in a study of PD-L1 blockade in urothelial cancer. The time point was: peripheral blood 6 weeks after treatment start. Produced via immunoSEQ multiplex PCR; TCRdb's table is partial and in-frame only. The sample lists 40,000 to 50,000 clones, approximately 84% seen once, with about 10% in the top ten. Germline assignment: CDR1 SNHLY and CDR2 FYNNEI. The V and J ends lost 6 bases and 10 bases, in that order; junction bases with no gene match: 6. The CDR3 is 13 amino acids. The sequence derives from a man between 60 and 75 years old with urothelial cancer. The rearrangement joins TRBV2 to TRBJ1-6; 7 bases fit TRBD1. Material: PBMCs, obtained around atezolizumab (anti-PD-L1) treatment. The CDR3: CASRWDRNSPLHF. The CDR3, as DNA: TGTGCCAGCAGATGGGACAGAAACTCACCCCTCCACTTT.